This TCR beta chain was sequenced for a study of control samples from healthy donors and cancer patients. The assay was immunoSEQ multiplex PCR, and TCRdb's table has in-frame clones only and misses some. The sample includes around 12,000 clones, approximately 93% of them seen just once. CDR1 is SGHVS, CDR2 FNYEAQ, per germline. Trimming took 1 base from V and 2 from J, leaving 11 bases between them. CDR3 length equals 15 residues. The TCR originated in a man older than 75 with lung cancer. The sample comprised PBMCs. V usage is TRBV7-6 and J usage is TRBJ2-5, with TRBD2 as a possible D gene (5 bases). The CDR3 DNA reads as TGTGCCAGCAGCTTAGGGTACCGGGATCAAGAGACCCAGTACTTC. It is translated as CASSLGYRDQETQYF.